These 10 T cell receptor beta chains originate from one sample sequenced in a study of PD-1 blockade in classical Hodgkin lymphoma. Profiled with immunoSEQ multiplex PCR; TCRdb holds only in-frame clones, not every one. The repertoire consists of 15,000 or so clones, with roughly nine tenths occurring once and the leading ten covering around 6.2%. As to time point: newly diagnosed, previously untreated cHL patient sample. Investigators obtained CD8+ T cells from thawed PBMCs by magnetic negative selection. Sequences were obtained from CD8+ T cells from blood. The receptors were gathered from a human donor with classical Hodgkin lymphoma.

V and J are TRBV28 and TRBJ1-1; D may be TRBD1 (6 bases). Germline CDR1 reads MDHEN; CDR2 reads SYDVKM. Trimming removed 5 bases at V and 5 bases at J, with 24 bases between. CDR3 length: 17 residues. The CDR3 DNA reads TGTGCCAGCAGTCACCGGCCCTCCTACCACAGGGATACTGAAGCTTTCTTT. Protein product: CASSHRPSYHRDTEAFF. Based on the CDR3 plus reference TRBV28 and TRBJ1-1, the full variable domain is DVKVTQSSRYLVKRTGEKVFLECVQDMDHENMFWYRQDPGLGLRLIYFSYDVKMKEKGDIPEGYSVSREKKERFSLILESASTNQTSMYLCASSHRPSYHRDTEAFFGQGTRLTVV.

The count of this clone is one. The chain uses TRBV7-9 and TRBJ2-7, with 9 nucleotides matching TRBD1. Germline V gene sequence: CDR1 SEHNR, CDR2 FQNEAQ (reference sequence). This CDR3 is 14 amino acids long. The V gene end was trimmed by 5 bases and the J gene end by 7 bases; junction bases not matched to a gene: 9. CDR3 residues: CASSPVQGAVEQYV. The CDR3, as DNA: TGTGCCAGCAGCCCTGTACAGGGGGCGGTTGAGCAGTACGTC.

The chain has TRBV7-2 and TRBJ1-1; maybe TRBD1 (5 bases). From germline, CDR1 is SGHTA and CDR2 FQGNSA. V shed 0 bases and J shed 5 bases, with 13 bases lying between them. The CDR3 totals 15 residues. The CDR3, as DNA: TGTGCCAGCAGCTTAGCGCTTCAGGGTTCAACTGAAGCTTTCTTT. Its translation: CASSLALQGSTEAFF.

J is TRBJ2-3 and V is TRBV6-5; no definite D call. Deletions cut 2 bases from V and 2 bases from J, with 8 bases between. There are 14 residues in the CDR3. Germline CDR1 and CDR2: MNHEY and SVGAGI. The CDR3 protein is CASSYGVSTDTQYF. The CDR3 DNA sequence: TGTGCCAGCAGTTACGGTGTCTCCACAGATACGCAGTATTTT.

J is TRBJ2-5 and V is TRBV4-1; TRBD2 agrees at 12 bases. The germline V gene encodes CDR1 MGHRA and CDR2 YSYEKL. V shed 4 bases, J shed 3 bases, and the junction held 9 bases outside the gene matches. This CDR3 has 17 amino acids. Here the CDR3 DNA reads TGCGCCAGCAGCCCGAATCTAGCGGGAGGGCCGGAAGAGACCCAGTACTTC. Protein sequence: CASSPNLAGGPEETQYF.

V is TRBV6-1 and J is TRBJ2-3; TRBD2 matches 7 bases. This CDR3 is 14 amino acids long. Germline loops: CDR1 MNHNS, CDR2 SASEGT. The ends lost 1 base at V and 2 bases at J; junction bases unmatched: 0. CDR3 sequence (DNA): TGTGCCAGCAGTGAAGGACTAGCCACAGATACGCAGTATTTT. Translated: CASSEGLATDTQYF.

This chain connects TRBV21-1 to TRBJ1-5. TRBV21-1 is a listed pseudogene. This CDR3 region has 19 residues. In DNA, the CDR3 is TGTGCCAGCAGCAAAGGAGGACGACAAAGGCCCTTTAGCAATCAGCCCCAGCATTTT. This gives the protein CASSKGGRQRPFSNQPQHF.

The J gene is TRBJ2-7, the V gene TRBV7-9; no reliable D call. Germline CDR1 and CDR2: SEHNR and FQNEAQ (reference sequence). V was shortened by 5 bases and J by 3 bases, with 14 bases between the two germline ends. This CDR3 has 14 residues. The CDR3 DNA reads as TGTGCCAGCAGCCTTACGACGGCCCTCTACGAGCAGTACTTC. Translated: CASSLTTALYEQYF.

As concerns this clone: Possible read error: a much larger clone is one base away. CDR3 nucleotide sequence: TGTGCCAGCAGCTTGGGACTAGCGAGAGTGAACGAGCAGTACTTC. Translation: CASSLGLARVNEQYF. The rearrangement links TRBV5-6 to TRBJ2-7; 8 bases fit TRBD2. Trimming removed 0 bases from V and 5 bases from J; junction bases left unmatched: 7. The CDR3 covers 15 residues. The germline gives CDR1 SGHDT, CDR2 YYEEEE.

The gene calls are TRBV18 and TRBJ2-1; 7 positions agree with TRBD1. Germline V gene data show CDR1 as KGHSH and CDR2 as LQKENI. The CDR3 runs to 15 residues. The V gene end was trimmed by 5 bases and the J gene end by 5 bases; junction bases not matched to a gene: 9. CDR3 in DNA: TGTGCCAGCTCATCAAGACAGGGAACAAACAATGAGCAGTTCTTC. Amino acid sequence: CASSSRQGTNNEQFF.